The text below deals with one T cell receptor beta chain. This sample was included in a study of blood T cell repertoires in COVID-19. Study context: The origin of the acute and convalescent COVID-19 samples was the United States, Italy and Spain.

V gave up 6 bases and J gave up 8 bases, with 26 bases separating them. The CDR3 contains 17 residues. CDR1 and CDR2 from the germline V gene are SGHKS and YYEKEE (reference sequence). As processed by the authors: It was from reference gene primer amplification that nucleated cell counts were estimated. Clones were sequenced by immunoSEQ multiplex PCR, and TCRdb holds only the in-frame ones, with some missing. That table gives V, J and clone size, and the DNA gave D and trimming. This sample yields fewer than 300,000 clones, of which around 85% are seen a single time; roughly 12% belongs to the top ten.

The sequencing sample was made of peripheral blood. The TCR comes from a woman aged 25 to 39 with COVID-19, enrolled during active disease. V gene TRBV5-5 combines with J gene TRBJ2-2, with D possibly being TRBD1 (5 bases). The CDR3 nucleotides are TGTGCCAGCAAAACCTTTAGGGGCAGCCCCGGGCCAGGGGAGCTGTTTTTT. Its translation is CASKTFRGSPGPGELFF. The entire variable domain, with the rest obtained from reference TRBV5-5 and TRBJ2-2, is as follows: DAGVTQSPTHLIKTRGQQVTLRCSPISGHKSVSWYQQVLGQGPQFIFQYYEKEERGRGNFPDRFSARQFPNYSSELNVNALLLGDSALYLCASKTFRGSPGPGELFFGEGSRLTVL.